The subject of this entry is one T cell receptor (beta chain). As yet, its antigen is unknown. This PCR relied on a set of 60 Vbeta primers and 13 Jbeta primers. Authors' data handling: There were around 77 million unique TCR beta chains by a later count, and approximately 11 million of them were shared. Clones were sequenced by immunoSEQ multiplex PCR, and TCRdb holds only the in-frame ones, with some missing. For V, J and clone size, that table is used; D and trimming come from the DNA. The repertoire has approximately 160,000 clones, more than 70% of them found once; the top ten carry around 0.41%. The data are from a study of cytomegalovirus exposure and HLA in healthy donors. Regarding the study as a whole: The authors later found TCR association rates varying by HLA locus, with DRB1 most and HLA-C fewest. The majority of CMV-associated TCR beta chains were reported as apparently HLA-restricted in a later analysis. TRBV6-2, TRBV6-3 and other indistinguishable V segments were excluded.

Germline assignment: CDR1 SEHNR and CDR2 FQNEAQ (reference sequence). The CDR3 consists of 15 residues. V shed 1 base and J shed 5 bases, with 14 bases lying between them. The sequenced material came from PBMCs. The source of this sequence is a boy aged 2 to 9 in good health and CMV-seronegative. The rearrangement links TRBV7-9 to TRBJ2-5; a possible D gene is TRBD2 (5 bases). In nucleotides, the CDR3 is TGTGCCAGCAGCTTAGTGGGCGAGGGCTCGGAGACCCAGTACTTC. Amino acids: CASSLVGEGSETQYF.